Detailed here is one TCR beta chain. This clonotype was seen at least ten times. Its antigen target is currently unknown. Base qualities are not recorded, but no much larger clone differs from it by a single base. This entry belongs to a study of regulatory T cells in long-lasting Graves disease (dated by TCRdb to the early 2020s). The study in broad terms: Newly diagnosed Graves' disease patients had taken antithyroid drugs for less than 3 months. Patients with persistent Graves' disease were compared with patients with newly diagnosed Graves' disease using TCR sequencing and RNA sequencing of peripheral blood. The study was registered as a clinical trial and conducted in China. A total of approximately 35 samples underwent TCR sequencing: some 13 from persistent and around 20 from newly diagnosed Graves' disease patients.

What the time point label conveys for this sample: newly diagnosed GD, antithyroid drugs for less than 3 months. For both TCR sequencing and RNA sequencing, RNA was extracted from PBMCs using TRIzol. The diagnosis of Graves' disease followed American Thyroid Association guidelines. The patients came from an endocrinology department in Xi'an, China. Each patient gave 8.5 to 9.5 milliliters of peripheral blood, collected in an EDTA anticoagulant tube. Ficoll Paque Plus density gradient separation was used to isolate PBMCs, and no further T cell sorting was done. An Agilent 2100 Bioanalyzer and agarose gel were used to check RNA quality, while a NanoDrop 2000 measured RNA concentration. The paper as a whole reports these results and caveats: Persistent patients shared more public clonotypes among themselves (over 2,500) than newly diagnosed patients did (over 900). Sequencing and analysis were limited to the TCR beta chain. The authors acknowledged the small sample size as a limitation that may reduce accuracy. Lower TCR Shannon entropy and fewer highly expanded clones were observed in persistent Graves' disease patients than in newly diagnosed patients, which suggested clonal expansion. Only peripheral blood was studied, because thyroid tissue, the primary lesion, was inaccessible.

To prepare the library, multiplex PCR was applied. The instrument was an Illumina HiSeq 4000. To build TCR beta libraries, CDR3 regions were amplified by Arm-PCR using iRepertoire HTBI primers. Gel purification was performed on PCR products prior to sequencing. The paper's data handling went like this. Across samples, 60 to 75 TRBV and 15 or so TRBJ segments were identified and used for gene usage analysis of CDR3 amino acid clonotypes. COPE and FqMerger were used to merge the filtered high-quality paired reads into contigs. BLAST was used to align contigs to IMGT TRBV, TRBD and TRBJ reference genes, and CDR3 was defined according to IMGT. Any clonotype with a frequency above 0.1% was counted as a highly expanded clone. Shannon entropy served as the measure of repertoire diversity, while the Gini coefficient captured V-J evenness. Clonotypes shared by more than one individual were considered public. The public reads were reprocessed in TCRdb via fastp at Q25 and MiXCR, keeping in-frame beta chains. Each record represents a unique CDR3 protein, reported with the most common genes and DNA among its rows. TCRdb assigned the V and J calls; the authors' analysis was not used. Within this sample are roughly 430,000 distinct CDR3 sequences, with less than 20% of them counted one time only. About 10% of the sample is held by the ten biggest clonotypes.

A further study also used this sample, focusing on T cells in Graves' hyperthyroidism and ophthalmopathy. Per that second paper: Stable Graves' hyperthyroidism was defined as no progression to ophthalmopathy during 18 months of follow-up. Hyperthyroidism patients were newly diagnosed, had a disease duration of under 2 months, and were aged 18 to 65 years. Exclusion was applied to patients with uncontrolled infections, other autoimmune diseases, pregnancy or lactation. Diagnoses were based on clinical symptoms, serum thyroxine and TRAb, thyroid ultrasound and orbital computed tomography. For the first round of RT-PCR on the TCR CDR3, the HTBI primer set was used together with the Qiagen OneStep RT-PCR kit. Blood samples also contained most of the expanded thyroid clonotypes (frequency above 0.001), which suggests that blood repertoires may reflect thyroid immune responses. In cross-validation, a model built on a 13 V-J signature told ophthalmopathy apart from stable hyperthyroidism with about 90% sensitivity and about 81% specificity, and in testing the same model reached 80%/75%. In validation, the model predicted progression to ophthalmopathy a median of roughly 6.2 months before onset, with approximately 68% sensitivity and about 72% specificity. A discovery cohort of roughly 96 patients, roughly 45 with Graves' ophthalmopathy and 55 to 65 with stable Graves' hyperthyroidism, was used to find distinguishing TCR V-J signatures. Whether ophthalmopathy could be predicted prospectively was tested in an independent validation cohort made up of some 20 hyperthyroidism patients plus 17 patients who later progressed to ophthalmopathy. For training and testing, the roughly 93 patients in the discovery cohort were randomly divided in a 7:3 ratio. The study also compared thyroid tissue and blood T-cell repertoires from several Graves' hyperthyroidism patients. Once sampling was done, hyperthyroidism patients were given methimazole at a starting dose of 30 mg daily, whereas ophthalmopathy patients were given high-dose intravenous methylprednisolone. Libraries were constructed in a second round of multiplex PCR, after which size selection and purification were carried out. Libraries were sequenced paired-end with 100 bp reads on an Illumina HiSeq2000. Raw data were processed with SOAPnuke, discarding reads with adapters, uncalled bases, mean Phred below 15, or no exact constant-primer or identifier match. COPE v1.2.5 was used to merge the high-quality paired reads, and each unique nucleotide sequence was defined as a clonotype. MiTCR v1.1 was used to align clonotypes to the IMGT TRBV, TRBD and TRBJ reference segments. Analysis was restricted to V-J combinations with a frequency above 0.0001, which covered over 98% of repertoires. The TCS score was defined as F50 (clonal expansion) divided by E x V (chaos), with BLOSUM62-based TCRdist calculated between CDR3 peptides within each V-J. Welch's t-statistics and random forest reduced approximately 520 V-J features to roughly 13, which were used in a naive Bayes classifier (R e1071). No statistical method was used to set the sample size in advance, and investigators knew the group allocation. The paper describes TCR Vbeta CDR3 sequencing of around 130 peripheral blood samples, made up of 43 ophthalmopathy patients, some 76 hyperthyroidism patients and 17 progressor patients.

The receptor comes from a woman in her twenties or thirties with Graves disease. Donor details come from another sample of the same person, matched by shared clones. This specimen consisted of peripheral blood mononuclear cells (PBMCs), obtained at new diagnosis, from a patient treated with antithyroid drugs.

The encoded CDR3 is CATAMGSSYNEQFF. In nucleotide form, the sequence is TGTGCCACCGCCATGGGGAGCTCCTACAATGAGCAGTTCTTC. The chain is encoded by TRBV24-1 joined to TRBJ2-1, and TRBD2 may be the D gene, going by 5 matching bases. Via the germline V gene, CDR1 is KGHDR and CDR2 SFDVKD. V gives up 9 bases and J gives up 0 bases, and the segment between their germline ends measures 11 bases. Measured from the cysteine to the phenylalanine, the CDR3 is 14 residues long. Only the CDR3 portion is preserved as DNA: 42 bases, with reading frame beginning at the first base.